Presented here are 13 T cell receptor beta chains from one specimen sequenced in a study of patients and donors after allogeneic stem cell transplantation. TCRdb passed the RT-PCR reads through MiXCR, listing each CDR3 protein once. The table has under 95,000 distinct CDR3 sequences, 5% seen once. Sequencing was performed on blood, either unsorted or a sorted T cell fraction (not recorded which). The receptors come from a human donor who was either an allogeneic HSCT recipient or a stem cell or donor lymphocyte infusion donor (not recorded which). It is not recorded whose cells these are; they may come from a transplant donor.

In this sample, this clonotype turned up many times. The chain employs TRBV5-1 and TRBJ2-1; tentatively, D is TRBD1 (7 bases). The CDR3 sequence is 17 residues long. Trimming pared 0 bases from V and 1 base from J, leaving 14 bases between. Per germline, CDR1 SGHRS and CDR2 YFSETQ. The CDR3 region has the DNA TGCGCCAGCAGCTTGGAGGGCAGGGGGGAATCCTACAATGAGCAGTTCTTC. Residues: CASSLEGRGESYNEQFF.

This clonotype was detected only a few times. The chain recombines TRBV27 with TRBJ2-1; no reliable D call. Trimming took off 2 bases at V and 0 bases at J, with 11 bases between the two ends. This CDR3 contains 16 residues. Per germline, CDR1 MNHEY and CDR2 SMNVEV (reference sequence). CDR3 protein: CASSLMPTRSYNEQFF. CDR3 DNA: TGTGCCAGCAGTTTAATGCCAACTCGCTCCTACAATGAGCAGTTCTTC.

This clonotype was seen many times. The J gene is TRBJ1-1, the V gene TRBV20-1; 7 nucleotides align to TRBD1. V dropped 4 bases and J dropped 6; count of bases not matched to a gene: 17. The CDR3 sequence is 16 residues long. Germline lookup yields CDR1 DFQATT and CDR2 SNEGSKA (reference sequence). The CDR3 reads CSANPGTASGNAEAFF. As DNA, the CDR3 is TGCAGTGCTAACCCCGGGACAGCTTCTGGAAACGCTGAAGCTTTCTTT.

This clonotype was recorded at least ten times. This chain joins TRBV20-1 and TRBJ1-2; D is possibly TRBD1 (6 bases). Trimming took 1 base from V and 2 from J, leaving 20 bases between them. Germline CDR1 and CDR2: DFQATT and SNEGSKA (reference sequence). The CDR3 has 17 residues. This CDR3 reads CSARVVGGATQNYGYTF. The CDR3 bases are TGCAGTGCTAGAGTGGTTGGGGGGGCAACCCAAAACTATGGCTACACCTTC.

This rearrangement joins TRBV11-2 to TRBJ2-7; TRBD1 aligns across 10 bases. The CDR3 runs to 18 residues. The germline V gene has CDR1 SGHAT and CDR2 FQNNGV. V lost 5 bases and J lost 2; bases outside the gene matches: 15. The CDR3 region is CASSPMQSAGTGAYEQYF. In nucleotides, the CDR3 is TGTGCCAGCAGCCCCATGCAAAGCGCTGGGACAGGGGCCTACGAGCAGTACTTC.

This clonotype has a count of ten or more. V gene TRBV12-3 or TRBV12-4 combines with J gene TRBJ1-1, with D possibly matching TRBD1 (5 bases). The V end was cut by 10 bases, the J end by 1 base, with 13 bases between. This CDR3 contains 13 residues. CDR3 residues: CATVLGGNTEAFF. The DNA of the CDR3 is TGTGCCACCGTTCTTGGGGGGAACACTGAAGCTTTCTTT.

This clonotype was counted many times. The rearrangement joins TRBV20-1 to TRBJ2-3; D remains ambiguous. Trimming took 4 bases from V and 1 from J, leaving 15 bases between them. The CDR3 consists of 15 residues. The germline V gene encodes CDR1 DFQATT and CDR2 SNEGSKA (reference sequence). The CDR3 nucleotides are TGCAGTGCTATCTTAACGGGTTCCCGCACAGATACGCAGTATTTT. Its translation: CSAILTGSRTDTQYF.

This clonotype came up a few times. J is TRBJ2-3 and V is TRBV11-2; possible D gene TRBD2, 6 bases. This CDR3 comprises 14 residues. Trimming removed 0 bases at V and 10 bases at J, with 14 bases between. Per germline, CDR1 SGHAT and CDR2 FQNNGV. In DNA form, the CDR3 reads TGTGCCAGCAGCTTAGAAGCTTCGCGGGGTGCGCAGTATTTT. Encoded protein: CASSLEASRGAQYF.

This clonotype was seen ten or more times. The chain joins TRBV12-3 or TRBV12-4 to TRBJ2-5; D is tentatively TRBD1 or TRBD2 (6 bases each). The V and J ends lost 3 bases and 1 base respectively, with 9 bases between them. The CDR3 loop spans 14 amino acids. CDR3 sequence: CASSFSGAQETQYF. Here the CDR3 DNA reads TGTGCCAGCAGTTTCTCGGGGGCCCAAGAGACCCAGTACTTC.

A few counts support this clonotype. The rearrangement uses TRBV5-1 and TRBJ2-1, with D perhaps matching TRBD1 (5 bases). Trimming left V 4 bases short and J 10 bases short, with 12 bases between. The CDR3 has 12 amino acids. Germline CDR1 is SGHRS and CDR2 is YFSETQ. The CDR3 nucleotides read TGCGCCAGCAGCACAAACCAGGGAGAGCAGTTCTTC. The encoded protein is CASSTNQGEQFF.

The sample holds many counts of this clonotype. The chain links TRBV18 to TRBJ2-3, with a possible D match to TRBD2 (6 bases). Trimming removed 2 bases at V and 3 bases at J, with 9 bases between. CDR3 size: 14 residues. Germline V gene sequence: CDR1 KGHSH, CDR2 LQKENI. CDR3 residues: CASSPIAGTDTQYF. CDR3 coding DNA: TGTGCCAGCTCACCAATTGCGGGGACAGATACGCAGTATTTT.

This clonotype was recorded many times. The chain joins TRBV5-4 to TRBJ2-3; D is possibly TRBD2 (6 bases). The CDR3 is 14 residues long. Germline CDR1 is SGHNT and CDR2 is YYREEE (reference sequence). V lost 4 bases and J 2 bases, leaving 11 bases between the germline ends. The CDR3 sequence: CASSPGGDTDTQYF. CDR3 DNA: TGTGCCAGCAGCCCCGGAGGGGACACAGATACGCAGTATTTT.

This clonotype showed up many times. The genes are TRBV19 and TRBJ2-1; TRBD2 matches at 8 bases. The CDR3 has 15 residues. Germline V lookup: CDR1 LNHDA, CDR2 SQIVND (reference sequence). The junction had 0 bases not matched to a gene; V was cut back by 2 bases and J by 0 bases. CDR3 sequence: CASSISGSSYNEQFF. CDR3 DNA: TGTGCCAGTAGTATAAGCGGGAGCTCCTACAATGAGCAGTTCTTC.